This T cell receptor beta chain was found in a study of cytomegalovirus exposure and HLA in healthy donors. The PCR made use of 60 Vbeta and 13 Jbeta primers. Using immunoSEQ multiplex PCR, the repertoire was profiled, and TCRdb retains in-frame clones only, with some absent. The sample shows 55,000 to 85,000 clones, roughly 90% of them seen only once. The TCR comes from a woman in her twenties or thirties in good health and CMV-seronegative. Sample: PBMCs.

The CDR3 nucleotides read TGTGCCAGCTCCCGTGAGGGACAGGGCGGGGCCACTGAAGCTTTCTTT. Protein: CASSREGQGGATEAFF. The chain recombines TRBV18 with TRBJ1-1; 9 nucleotides agree with TRBD1. CDR1 is KGHSH and CDR2 is LQKENI in the germline V gene. The CDR3 runs 16 residues. V lost 6 bases and J lost 4; bases outside the gene matches: 12. The whole variable domain, filled in from reference TRBV18 and TRBJ1-1, reads NAGVMQNPRHLVRRRGQEARLRCSPMKGHSHVYWYRQLPEEGLKFMVYLQKENIIDESGMPKERFSAEFPKEGPSILRIQQVVRGDSAAYFCASSREGQGGATEAFFGQGTRLTVV.